The T cell receptor beta chain under discussion was sequenced for a study of neurological immune-mediated disorders. Germline lookup yields CDR1 LGHDT and CDR2 YNNKEL (reference sequence). V was pared by 4 bases and J by 5 bases, with 17 bases between. The CDR3 consists of 15 residues. This clonotype turned up a few times. TCRdb independently ran MiXCR on the 5' RACE reads; one entry per CDR3 protein. This sample has 55,000 to 75,000 distinct CDR3 sequences, with roughly 5.6% found just once. J is TRBJ1-1 and V is TRBV3-1, with D possibly matching TRBD1 (5 bases). The TCR was taken from a woman aged 25 to 39 with multiple sclerosis. The specimen was PBMCs. As DNA, the CDR3 is TGTGCCAGCAGCCCCCGGGGGGTACGAGGAACTGAAGCTTTCTTT. Residues: CASSPRGVRGTEAFF.